This TCR beta chain was captured by sequencing in a study of Tregs in tolerant kidney transplant recipients. The CDR3 sequence is 13 residues long. V shed 7 bases and J shed 2 bases, with 11 bases lying between them. Germline loops: CDR1 SQVTM, CDR2 ANQGSEA. Findings and limits, study-wide: This study did not directly address biological reproducibility. Expanding Tregs on activated donor B cells appeared to best identify donor-specific TCRbeta clones.

Some clones are missing from TCRdb's copy, which holds only in-frame ones; the method was immunoSEQ multiplex PCR. The data show about 110,000 clones, around 89% seen once. As concerns this clone: Its antigen is as yet unknown.

This chain joins TRBV29-1 and TRBJ2-2, with D tentatively TRBD2 (5 bases). Sequencing used CD4+ T cells from blood, obtained before the transplant. This TCR was sampled from a human donor who received a combined kidney and bone marrow transplant. The DNA of the CDR3 is TGCAGCGGGGGAGACCCAAACACCGGGGAGCTGTTTTTT. Its translation: CSGGDPNTGELFF.